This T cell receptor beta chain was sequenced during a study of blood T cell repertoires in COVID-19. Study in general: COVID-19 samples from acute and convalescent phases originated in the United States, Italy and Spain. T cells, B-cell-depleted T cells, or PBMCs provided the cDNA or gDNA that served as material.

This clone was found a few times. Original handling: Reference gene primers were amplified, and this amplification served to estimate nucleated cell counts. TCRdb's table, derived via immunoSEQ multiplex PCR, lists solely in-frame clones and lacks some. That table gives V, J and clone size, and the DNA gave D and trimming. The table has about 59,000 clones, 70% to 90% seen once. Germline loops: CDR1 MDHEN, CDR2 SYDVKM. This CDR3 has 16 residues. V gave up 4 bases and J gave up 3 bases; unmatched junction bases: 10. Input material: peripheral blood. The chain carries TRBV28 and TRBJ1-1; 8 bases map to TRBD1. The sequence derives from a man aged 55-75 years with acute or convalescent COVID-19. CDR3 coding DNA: TGTGCCAGCAGTTCCCTCAGGGGGCTGTTGCACACTGAAGCTTTCTTT. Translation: CASSSLRGLLHTEAFF.